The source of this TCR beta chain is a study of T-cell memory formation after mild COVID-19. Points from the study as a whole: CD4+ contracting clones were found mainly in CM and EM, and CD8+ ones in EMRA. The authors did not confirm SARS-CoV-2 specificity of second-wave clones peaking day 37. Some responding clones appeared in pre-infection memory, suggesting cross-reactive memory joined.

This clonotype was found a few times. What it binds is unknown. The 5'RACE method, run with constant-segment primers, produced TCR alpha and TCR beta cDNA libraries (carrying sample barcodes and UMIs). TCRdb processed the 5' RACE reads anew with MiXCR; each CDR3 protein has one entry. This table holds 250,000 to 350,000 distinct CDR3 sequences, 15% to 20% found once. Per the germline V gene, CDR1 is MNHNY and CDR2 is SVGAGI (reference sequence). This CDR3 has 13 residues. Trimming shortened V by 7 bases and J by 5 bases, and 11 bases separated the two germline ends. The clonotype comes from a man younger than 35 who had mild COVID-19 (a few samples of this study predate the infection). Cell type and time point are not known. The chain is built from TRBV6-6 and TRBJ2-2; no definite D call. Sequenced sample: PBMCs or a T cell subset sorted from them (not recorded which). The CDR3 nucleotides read TGTGCCAGCATAGGACGGCTTACCGGGGAGCTGTTTTTT. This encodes CASIGRLTGELFF.